This T cell receptor (beta chain) was captured in a study of blood T cell repertoires in COVID-19. This clone was detected a few times. Profiling relied on immunoSEQ multiplex PCR, and the TCRdb table lists in-frame clones only, not all of them. The sample includes more than 70,000 clones, roughly 83% of them seen just once. Germline V CDR1 and CDR2: GTSNPN, SVGIG (reference sequence). This CDR3 comprises 14 residues. With 4 bases removed from V and 0 bases from J, the gap between germline ends came to 10 bases. The J gene is TRBJ1-3, the V gene TRBV30; TRBD1 is a possible D gene (6 bases). The sample consisted of peripheral blood. This sequence originates from a human donor in a cohort sampled during active COVID-19. The CDR3 nucleotides are TGTGCCTGGACGAGGACAGTCTCTGGAAACACCATATATTTT. Translating it yields CAWTRTVSGNTIYF.